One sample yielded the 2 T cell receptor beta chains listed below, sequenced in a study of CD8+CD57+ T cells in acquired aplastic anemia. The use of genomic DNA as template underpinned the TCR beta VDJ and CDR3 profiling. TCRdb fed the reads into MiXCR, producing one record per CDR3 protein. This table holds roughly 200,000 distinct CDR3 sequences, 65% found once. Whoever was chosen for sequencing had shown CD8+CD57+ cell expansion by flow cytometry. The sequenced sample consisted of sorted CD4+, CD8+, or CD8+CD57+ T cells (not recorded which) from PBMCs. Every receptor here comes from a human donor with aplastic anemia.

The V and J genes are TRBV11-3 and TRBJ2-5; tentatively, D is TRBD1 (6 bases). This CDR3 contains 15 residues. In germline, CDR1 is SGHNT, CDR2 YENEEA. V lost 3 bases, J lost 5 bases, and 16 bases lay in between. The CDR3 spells CASSFTTGIRETQYF. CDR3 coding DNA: TGTGCCAGCAGCTTCACCACAGGGATTCGGGAGACCCAGTACTTC.

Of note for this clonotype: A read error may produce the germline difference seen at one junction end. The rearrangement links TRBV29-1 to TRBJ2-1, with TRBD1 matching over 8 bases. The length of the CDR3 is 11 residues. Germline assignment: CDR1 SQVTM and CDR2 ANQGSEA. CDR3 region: CGVWDRKEQFF. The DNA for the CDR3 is TGCGGCGTTTGGGACAGGAAGGAGCAGTTCTTC.